This TCR beta chain was recorded in a study of early T cells in non-severe SARS-CoV-2 infection. The wider study: With bulk RNA from unsorted whole blood as input, sequencing yielded unpaired chains. Study-level results: Matching with VDJdb favored anti-spike CD8 responses (missing private and CD4 specificities).

Individual cDNA molecules carried attached unique molecular identifiers. One entry per CDR3 protein results from TCRdb running MiXCR on the 5' RACE reads. The table shows around 67,000 distinct CDR3 sequences, with under 15% occurring only once. Germline V gene sequence: CDR1 LGHDT, CDR2 YNNKEL (reference sequence). V shed 4 bases, J shed 0 bases, and the junction held 9 bases outside the gene matches. This CDR3 has 18 residues. This clonotype occurred many times. The antigen is not known. The sample consisted of whole blood. The chain has TRBV3-1 and TRBJ2-7; 13 bases align to TRBD2. The origin of this receptor is an adult who was a healthcare worker with PCR-confirmed SARS-CoV-2 infection or an uninfected control (not recorded which). The CDR3 bases are TGTGCCAGCAGCCCCGTCCCGGGACTAGCGGGGAGCTCCTACGAGCAGTACTTC. Its translation: CASSPVPGLAGSSYEQYF.